Listed here are 26 T cell receptor beta chains from one sample, sequenced in a study of beta chain features in type 1 diabetes. Regarding the study as a whole: Significant though moderate, a shortening of TCRB CDR3s appeared in all four CD4+ subsets of Type 1 diabetes patients.

No antigen has been assigned to these receptors. The authors reverse transcribed all of the isolated RNA, so sequencing captured expressed TCRB transcripts. This table comes from immunoSEQ multiplex PCR, and its TCRdb copy is limited to in-frame clones, with some not included. This table has about 140,000 clones, 10% to 15% appearing once. Input material: central memory CD4+ T cells from blood. Receptors were obtained from a man aged 18 to 30 with type 1 diabetes.

This clone was counted a few times. V usage is TRBV30 and J usage is TRBJ2-3, with 8 bases aligning to TRBD1. CDR1 GTSNPN and CDR2 SVGIG come from the germline V gene (reference sequence). This CDR3 comprises 15 residues. Trimming took 3 bases from V and 0 from J; bases not matched to a gene: 5. As DNA, the CDR3 is TGTGCCTGGAGCCGGACAGGGACTAGCACAGATACGCAGTATTTT. This sequence encodes CAWSRTGTSTDTQYF.

This clone was detected only a few times. J is TRBJ2-6 and V is TRBV7-9; D unclear. Germline loops: CDR1 SEHNR, CDR2 FQNEAQ (reference sequence). The V end lost 2 bases, the J end lost 0 bases, and 8 bases lay between the germline ends. The CDR3 has 16 residues. The CDR3 region is CASSLSRNSGANVLTF. CDR3 bases: TGTGCCAGCAGCTTATCGCGGAACTCTGGGGCCAACGTCCTGACTTTC.

The table lists this clone with a few counts. The V call is TRBV6-5, the J call TRBJ2-1; unclear D gene. Trimming left V 4 bases short and J 3 bases short, with 13 bases between. CDR1 and CDR2 from the germline V gene are MNHEY and SVGAGI. The CDR3 sequence is 15 residues long. The CDR3 coding sequence is TGTGCCAGCAGTTTCGGCTCGTTTGGCTACAATGAGCAGTTCTTC. Residues: CASSFGSFGYNEQFF.

The chain joins TRBV7-7 to TRBJ1-2, with D maybe TRBD1 (6 bases). There are 13 residues in the CDR3. The V gene's germline CDR1 is SSHAT and CDR2 FNYEAQ (reference sequence). The V gene lost 11 bases and the J gene lost 4 bases, with 17 bases spanning the gap. Written as DNA, the CDR3 is TGTGCCTCCCCACTCGGACAGACCTATGGCTACACCTTC. This translates into CASPLGQTYGYTF.

This clone was detected a few times. The V and J genes are TRBV7-2 and TRBJ2-1; D gene uncertain. The CDR3 sequence is 15 residues long. V lost 3 bases, J lost 2 bases, and 11 bases lay in between. Germline V CDR1 and CDR2: SGHTA, FQGNSA. The CDR3 DNA reads as TGTGCCAGCAGCTTGAATGGTCCTACCTACAATGAGCAGTTCTTC. Amino acid sequence: CASSLNGPTYNEQFF.

The V call is TRBV5-1, the J call TRBJ2-5; TRBD1 matches 8 bases. CDR3 length equals 15 residues. Germline loops: CDR1 SGHRS, CDR2 YFSETQ. V shed 4 bases, J shed 4 bases, and the junction held 9 bases outside the gene matches. The CDR3 region is CASSPGPGGAETQYF. In nucleotides, the CDR3 is TGCGCCAGCAGCCCGGGGCCAGGGGGCGCAGAGACCCAGTACTTC. Full variable domain (remainder filled in from reference TRBV5-1 and TRBJ2-5): KAGVTQTPRYLIKTRGQQVTLSCSPISGHRSVSWYQQTPGQGLQFLFEYFSETQRNKGNFPGRFSGRQFSNSRSEMNVSTLELGDSALYLCASSPGPGGAETQYFGPGTRLLVL.

In its sample, this clone was seen a few times. V is TRBV5-4 and J is TRBJ2-3; TRBD1 aligns across 9 bases. Germline loops: CDR1 SGHNT, CDR2 YYREEE (reference sequence). The junction had 12 bases not matched to a gene; V was cut back by 4 bases and J by 9 bases. The CDR3 runs 15 residues. The DNA of the CDR3 is TGTGCCAGCAGCCAGGGACAGGGAAGGGTAGGGACGCAGTATTTT. Amino acid sequence: CASSQGQGRVGTQYF.

The rearrangement links TRBV29-1 to TRBJ2-3, with D perhaps matching TRBD2 (7 bases). The CDR3 length is 15 residues. From germline, CDR1 is SQVTM and CDR2 ANQGSEA. CDR3 loop: CSIRRGGTSTDTQYF. The CDR3 DNA reads as TGCAGTATAAGGAGGGGGGGGACGAGCACAGATACGCAGTATTTT.

V and J are TRBV30 and TRBJ1-2; 7 bases map to TRBD1. The CDR3 contains 12 residues. V shed 2 bases, J shed 7 bases, and the junction held 4 bases outside the gene matches. Germline-derived CDR1 and CDR2 are GTSNPN and SVGIG (reference sequence). The CDR3 sequence is CAWSSQGGGYTF. CDR3 bases: TGTGCCTGGAGTTCTCAGGGGGGTGGCTACACCTTC.

The V gene is TRBV18, the J gene TRBJ2-7, with TRBD2 matching over 8 bases. From germline, CDR1 is KGHSH and CDR2 LQKENI. Trimming removed 3 bases from V and 3 bases from J; junction bases left unmatched: 10. This CDR3 has 16 amino acids. CDR3 protein: CASSPLSGGTDYEQYF. The DNA for the CDR3 is TGTGCCAGCTCACCCCTCTCGGGAGGGACCGACTACGAGCAGTACTTC.

A word on this clone: The sample contains more than one DNA sequence encoding this CDR3. The chain is built from TRBV25-1 and TRBJ2-7; D is perhaps TRBD2 (6 bases). Germline-derived CDR1 and CDR2 are MGHDK and SYGVNS. Trimming removed 6 bases at V and 1 base at J, with 7 bases between. CDR3 length equals 12 residues. The CDR3 DNA reads TGTGCCAGCAGCCGGGGGTCCTACGAGCAGTACTTC. Protein sequence: CASSRGSYEQYF.

This chain connects TRBV2 to TRBJ2-2; the match to TRBD1 covers 8 bases. The CDR3 spans 14 residues. CDR1 and CDR2 (germline): SNHLY, FYNNEI. V trimming: 7 bases; J trimming: 6 bases; junction bases outside the gene matches: 7. The CDR3: CASNQRTGSGELFF. DNA for the CDR3: TGTGCCAGCAATCAAAGGACAGGGTCCGGGGAGCTGTTTTTT.

V usage is TRBV28 and J usage is TRBJ1-2; D unresolved. The CDR3 runs to 11 residues. The ends were cut back, 10 bases at V and 3 bases at J, with 9 bases in the middle. The germline V gene has CDR1 MDHEN and CDR2 SYDVKM. The CDR3 sequence: CATFEDYGYTF. The CDR3 DNA follows: TGTGCCACCTTCGAGGACTATGGCTACACCTTC.

The V and J genes are TRBV6-1 and TRBJ1-1; D possibly corresponds to TRBD1 (6 bases). Trimming pared 4 bases from V and 1 base from J, leaving 10 bases between. This CDR3 has 14 residues. From germline, CDR1 is MNHNS and CDR2 SASEGT. The CDR3 DNA follows: TGTGCCAGCAGTGCCCAGACAGGGAACACTGAAGCTTTCTTT. It specifies CASSAQTGNTEAFF.

At least ten counts were recorded for this clone. V and J are TRBV28 and TRBJ2-3; D might be TRBD1 (5 bases). V lost 2 bases to trimming and J lost 0 bases, with 9 bases between them. The germline V gene encodes CDR1 MDHEN and CDR2 SYDVKM. This CDR3 comprises 15 residues. The CDR3 loop is CASSLTQGSTDTQYF. The CDR3 DNA follows: TGTGCCAGCAGTTTAACCCAGGGTAGCACAGATACGCAGTATTTT.

J is TRBJ1-1 and V is TRBV2, with TRBD1 matching over 7 bases. The CDR3 contains 15 residues. After removal of 8 bases from V and 7 bases from J, the junction contained 16 bases not matched to a gene. Germline values: CDR1 SNHLY, CDR2 FYNNEI. The CDR3 DNA reads as TGTGCCAGCCCCACAGAAGTACAGGGGTCCTTTGAAGCTTTCTTT. Protein: CASPTEVQGSFEAFF.

V usage is TRBV6-5 and J usage is TRBJ2-7, with 9 bases matching TRBD1. CDR3 length equals 14 residues. Trimming took 5 bases from V and 5 from J; bases not matched to a gene: 7. CDR1 is MNHEY, CDR2 SVGAGI, per germline. CDR3: CASSPGTGKHEQYF. The CDR3 bases are TGTGCCAGCAGTCCCGGGACAGGGAAACACGAGCAGTACTTC.

The gene calls are TRBV5-6 and TRBJ1-1, with TRBD1 identical over 8 bases. V lost 1 base, J lost 1 base, and 9 bases stayed unmatched. The CDR3 extends over 17 amino acids. The germline V gene encodes CDR1 SGHDT and CDR2 YYEEEE. The CDR3 sequence is CASSLLGQEEWNTEAFF. The CDR3 DNA is TGTGCCAGCAGCTTGTTGGGACAGGAGGAGTGGAACACTGAAGCTTTCTTT.

This clone was recorded a few times. The genes are TRBV18 and TRBJ1-1; D is uncertain. The V gene lost 0 bases and the J gene lost 1 base, with 3 bases spanning the gap. The V gene's germline CDR1 is KGHSH and CDR2 LQKENI. This CDR3 comprises 13 residues. The CDR3 DNA is TGTGCCAGCTCACCACCGCAGAACACTGAAGCTTTCTTT. Its translation is CASSPPQNTEAFF.

This clone was detected many times. The gene calls are TRBV28 and TRBJ2-3, with 10 bases fitting TRBD1. The junction had 2 bases not matched to a gene; V was cut back by 5 bases and J by 3 bases. This CDR3 comprises 14 residues. Germline V lookup: CDR1 MDHEN, CDR2 SYDVKM. The CDR3 sequence: CASSTGQGTDTQYF. The CDR3 region has the DNA TGTGCCAGCAGTACGGGACAGGGGACAGATACGCAGTATTTT.

In its sample, this clone was seen a few times. The chain employs TRBV4-1 and TRBJ2-1, with D hard to call. The CDR3 loop spans 17 amino acids. V lost 6 bases, J lost 3 bases, and 21 bases lay in between. Germline CDR1 reads MGHRA; CDR2 reads YSYEKL. Here the CDR3 DNA reads TGCGCCAGCAGTCCAAGTGTACCGGACGGCCTCTACAATGAGCAGTTCTTC. Translation gives CASSPSVPDGLYNEQFF.

This clone was detected only a few times. The chain joins TRBV7-8 to TRBJ2-1, with TRBD2 matching over 7 bases. Germline loops: CDR1 SGHVS, CDR2 FQNEAQ. J was trimmed by 7 bases and V by 0 bases; bases with no gene match: 6. The CDR3 totals 15 residues. The CDR3 spells CASSLARGIGNEQFF. The DNA of the CDR3 is TGTGCCAGCAGCTTAGCGCGGGGGATCGGGAATGAGCAGTTCTTC.

The rearrangement joins TRBV5-5 to TRBJ2-5, with 10 bases fitting TRBD1. The CDR3 consists of 16 residues. Looked up from germline, CDR1 is SGHKS and CDR2 is YYEKEE (reference sequence). Unmatched junction bases numbered 9, after V lost 6 bases and J lost 1 base. CDR3 DNA: TGTGCCAGCAAGAACCGACAGGGGGCGATCCAAGAGACCCAGTACTTC. Protein sequence: CASKNRQGAIQETQYF. The variable domain in full, completed from reference TRBV5-5 and TRBJ2-5, reads DAGVTQSPTHLIKTRGQQVTLRCSPISGHKSVSWYQQVLGQGPQFIFQYYEKEERGRGNFPDRFSARQFPNYSSELNVNALLLGDSALYLCASKNRQGAIQETQYFGPGTRLLVL.

The chain is built from TRBV25-1 and TRBJ2-3, with D possibly being TRBD2 (6 bases). Trimming took 3 bases from V and 6 from J, leaving 22 bases between them. CDR1 and CDR2 from the germline V gene are MGHDK and SYGVNS. The CDR3 is 17 amino acids. The CDR3 coding sequence is TGTGCCAGCAGTGATTATGTGGGATTCGAAGGAGGGGATACGCAGTATTTT. Its protein product is CASSDYVGFEGGDTQYF.

This clone has more than one count but fewer than ten. The V and J genes are TRBV4-1 and TRBJ2-7, with D possibly matching TRBD1 (6 bases). V lost 2 bases and J lost 1, with 12 bases in between. Germline CDR1 MGHRA, CDR2 YSYEKL. The CDR3 has 15 amino acids. The CDR3 DNA is TGCGCCAGCAGCCAAATCTCAGGGGATTCCTACGAGCAGTACTTC. Encoded protein: CASSQISGDSYEQYF.

This clone has just a few counts. The chain employs TRBV2 and TRBJ1-2; no clear D. CDR3 length: 14 amino acids. Trimming took off 4 bases at V and 5 bases at J, with 14 bases between the two ends. Germline CDR1 SNHLY, CDR2 FYNNEI. CDR3 in DNA: TGTGCCAGCAGTGGGACGGCGACGAGTTATGGCTACACCTTC. Its translation is CASSGTATSYGYTF.